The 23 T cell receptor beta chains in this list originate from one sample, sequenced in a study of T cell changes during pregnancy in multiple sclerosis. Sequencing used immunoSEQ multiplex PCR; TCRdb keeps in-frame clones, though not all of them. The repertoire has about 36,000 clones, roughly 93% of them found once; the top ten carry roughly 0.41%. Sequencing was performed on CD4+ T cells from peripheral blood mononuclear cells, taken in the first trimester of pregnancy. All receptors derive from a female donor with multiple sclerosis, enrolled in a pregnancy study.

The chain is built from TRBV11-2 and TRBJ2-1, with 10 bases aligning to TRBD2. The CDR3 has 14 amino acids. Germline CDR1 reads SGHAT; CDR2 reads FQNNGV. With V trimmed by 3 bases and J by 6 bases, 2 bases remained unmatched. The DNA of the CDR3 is TGTGCCAGCAGCTTCACTAGCGGGGTCAATGAGCAGTTCTTC. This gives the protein CASSFTSGVNEQFF.

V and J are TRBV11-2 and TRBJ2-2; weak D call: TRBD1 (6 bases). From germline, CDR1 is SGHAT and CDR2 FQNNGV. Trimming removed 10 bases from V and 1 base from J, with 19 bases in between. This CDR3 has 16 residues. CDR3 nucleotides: TGTGCCATCCCAGTAGAGGGGACACTGAACACCGGGGAGCTGTTTTTT. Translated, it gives CAIPVEGTLNTGELFF.

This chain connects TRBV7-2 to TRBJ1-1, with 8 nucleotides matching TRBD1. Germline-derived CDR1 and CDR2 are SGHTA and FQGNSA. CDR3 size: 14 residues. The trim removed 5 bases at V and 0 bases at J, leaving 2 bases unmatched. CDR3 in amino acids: CASSRDRLNTEAFF. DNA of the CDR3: TGTGCCAGCAGCCGGGACAGGCTGAACACTGAAGCTTTCTTT.

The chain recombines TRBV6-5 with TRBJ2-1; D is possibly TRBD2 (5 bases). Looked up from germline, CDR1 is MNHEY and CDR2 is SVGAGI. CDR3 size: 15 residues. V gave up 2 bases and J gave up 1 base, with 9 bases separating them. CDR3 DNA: TGTGCCAGCAGTTACACGGCGGGTTCCTACAATGAGCAGTTCTTC. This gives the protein CASSYTAGSYNEQFF.

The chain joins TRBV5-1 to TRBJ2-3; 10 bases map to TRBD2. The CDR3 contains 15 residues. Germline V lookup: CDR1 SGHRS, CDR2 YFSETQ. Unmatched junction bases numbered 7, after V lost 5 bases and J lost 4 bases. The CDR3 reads CASRTGTSASDTQYF. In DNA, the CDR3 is TGCGCCAGCAGGACCGGGACTAGCGCTTCAGATACGCAGTATTTT.

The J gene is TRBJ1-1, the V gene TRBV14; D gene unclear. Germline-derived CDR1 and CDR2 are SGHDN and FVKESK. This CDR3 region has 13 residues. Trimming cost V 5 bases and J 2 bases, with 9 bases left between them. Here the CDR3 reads CASSKTSNTEAFF. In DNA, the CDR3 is TGTGCCAGCAGCAAGACAAGTAACACTGAAGCTTTCTTT.

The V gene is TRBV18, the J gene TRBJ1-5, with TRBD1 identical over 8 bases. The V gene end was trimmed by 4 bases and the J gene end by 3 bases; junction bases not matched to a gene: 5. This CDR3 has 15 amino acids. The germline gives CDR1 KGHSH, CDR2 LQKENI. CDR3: CASSRSGQANQPQHF. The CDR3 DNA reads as TGTGCCAGCTCACGGTCGGGACAGGCCAATCAGCCCCAGCATTTT.

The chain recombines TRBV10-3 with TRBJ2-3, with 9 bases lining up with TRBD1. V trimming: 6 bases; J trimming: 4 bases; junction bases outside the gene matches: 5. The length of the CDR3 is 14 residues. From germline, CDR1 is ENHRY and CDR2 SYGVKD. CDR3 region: CAIRTGTGSDTQYF. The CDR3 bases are TGTGCCATCAGGACCGGGACAGGGTCAGATACGCAGTATTTT.

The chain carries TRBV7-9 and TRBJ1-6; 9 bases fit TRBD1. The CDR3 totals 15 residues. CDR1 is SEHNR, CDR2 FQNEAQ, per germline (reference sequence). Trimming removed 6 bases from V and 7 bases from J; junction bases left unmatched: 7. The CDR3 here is CASSSHTGGNSPLHF. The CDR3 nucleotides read TGTGCCAGCAGTTCCCACACAGGGGGCAATTCACCCCTCCACTTT.

Here the CDR3 reads CASSYQPGGPGEKLFF. The CDR3 nucleotides are TGCGCCAGCAGCTACCAGCCAGGGGGTCCTGGAGAAAAACTGTTTTTT. The V gene is TRBV4-1, the J gene TRBJ1-4, with 7 bases aligning to TRBD1. In germline, CDR1 is MGHRA, CDR2 YSYEKL. The CDR3 consists of 16 residues. Losses at the gene ends were 5 bases for V and 8 bases for J; bases not matched to a gene: 14.

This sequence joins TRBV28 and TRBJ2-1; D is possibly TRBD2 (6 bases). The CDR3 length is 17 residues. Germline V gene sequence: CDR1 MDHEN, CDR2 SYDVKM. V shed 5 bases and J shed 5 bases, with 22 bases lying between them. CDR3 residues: CASSSLSGAGSDNEQFF. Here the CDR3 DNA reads TGTGCCAGCAGTAGTCTGTCGGGAGCAGGGTCGGACAATGAGCAGTTCTTC.

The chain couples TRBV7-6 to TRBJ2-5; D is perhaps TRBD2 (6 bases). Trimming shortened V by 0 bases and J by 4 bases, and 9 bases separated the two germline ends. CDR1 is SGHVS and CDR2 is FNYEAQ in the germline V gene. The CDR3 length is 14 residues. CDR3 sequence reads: CASSLATRRETQYF. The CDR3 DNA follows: TGTGCCAGCAGCTTAGCGACTAGGCGAGAGACCCAGTACTTC. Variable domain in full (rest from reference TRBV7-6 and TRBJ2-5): GAGVSQSPRYKVTKRGQDVALRCDPISGHVSLYWYRQALGQGPEFLTYFNYEAQQDKSGLPNDRFSAERPEGSISTLTIQRTEQRDSAMYRCASSLATRRETQYFGPGTRLLVL.

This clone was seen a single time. The CDR3 coding sequence is TGTGCCACCCTGGGGCTAGCGGGAGGTCCCGCGGGCACAGATACGCAGTATTTT. Amino acid sequence: CATLGLAGGPAGTDTQYF. V is TRBV28 and J is TRBJ2-3; 11 bases line up with TRBD2. Trimming at V came to 10 bases and at J to 1 base, leaving 16 bases not matched to a gene. The germline V gene has CDR1 MDHEN and CDR2 SYDVKM. The CDR3 is 18 residues long.

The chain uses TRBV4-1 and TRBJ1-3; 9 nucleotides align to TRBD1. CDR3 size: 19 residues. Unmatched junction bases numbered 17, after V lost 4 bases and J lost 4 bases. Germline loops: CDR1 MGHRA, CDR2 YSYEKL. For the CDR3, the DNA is TGCGCCAGCAGCCCCGTACCTTCCGGGACAGGGTCATTCGGAAACACCATATATTTT. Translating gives CASSPVPSGTGSFGNTIYF.

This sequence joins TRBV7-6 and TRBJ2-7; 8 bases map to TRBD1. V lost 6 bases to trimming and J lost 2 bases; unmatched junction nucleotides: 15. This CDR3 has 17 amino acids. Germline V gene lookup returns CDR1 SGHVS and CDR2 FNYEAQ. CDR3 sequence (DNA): TGTGCCAGCAGTTTTGGACAGGGAGATACTTTCCCCTACGAGCAGTACTTC. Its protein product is CASSFGQGDTFPYEQYF.

The CDR3: CASSLRRGGQGEQFF. The CDR3 bases are TGTGCCAGCAGCTTACGACGGGGGGGCCAGGGTGAGCAGTTCTTC. This chain links TRBV7-2 with TRBJ2-1, with 8 bases that match TRBD2. With V trimmed by 2 bases and J by 9 bases, 9 bases remained unmatched. This CDR3 has 15 residues. The germline gives CDR1 SGHTA, CDR2 FQGNSA.

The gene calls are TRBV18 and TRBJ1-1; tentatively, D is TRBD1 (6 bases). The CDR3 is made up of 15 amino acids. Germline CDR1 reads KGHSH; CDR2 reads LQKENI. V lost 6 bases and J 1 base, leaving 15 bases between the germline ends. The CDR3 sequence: CASSQGSWGNTEAFF. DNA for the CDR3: TGTGCCAGCTCTCAGGGGTCGTGGGGGAACACTGAAGCTTTCTTT.

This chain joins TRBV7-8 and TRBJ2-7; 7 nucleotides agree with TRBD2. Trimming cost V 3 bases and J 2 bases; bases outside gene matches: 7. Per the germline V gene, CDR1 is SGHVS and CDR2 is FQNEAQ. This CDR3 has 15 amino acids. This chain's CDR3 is CASSLPGLETYEQYF. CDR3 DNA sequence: TGTGCCAGCAGCTTGCCCGGACTAGAGACCTACGAGCAGTACTTC. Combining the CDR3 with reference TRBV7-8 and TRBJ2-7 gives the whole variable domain GAGVSQSPRYKVAKRGQDVALRCDPISGHVSLFWYQQALGQGPEFLTYFQNEAQLDKSGLPSDRFFAERPEGSVSTLKIQRTQQEDSAVYLCASSLPGLETYEQYFGPGTRLTVT.

CDR3 residues: CASSQERNSGGATDTQYF. CDR3 nucleotide sequence: TGCGCCAGCAGCCAAGAGAGAAATAGCGGGGGGGCAACAGATACGCAGTATTTT. The chain recombines TRBV4-3 with TRBJ2-3; 11 nucleotides agree with TRBD2. The CDR3 consists of 18 residues. Unmatched junction bases numbered 8, after V lost 0 bases and J lost 3 bases. Germline CDR1 reads LGHNA; CDR2 reads YSLEER.

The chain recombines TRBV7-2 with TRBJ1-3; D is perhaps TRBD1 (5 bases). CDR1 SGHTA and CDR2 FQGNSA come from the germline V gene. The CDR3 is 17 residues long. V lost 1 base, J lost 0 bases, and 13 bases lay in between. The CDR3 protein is CASSLGGQGLSGNTIYF. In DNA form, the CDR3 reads TGTGCCAGCAGCTTAGGAGGCCAGGGCCTCTCTGGAAACACCATATATTTT.

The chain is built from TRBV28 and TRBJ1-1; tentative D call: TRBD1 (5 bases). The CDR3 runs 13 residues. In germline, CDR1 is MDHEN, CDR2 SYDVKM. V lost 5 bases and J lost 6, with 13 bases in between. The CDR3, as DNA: TGTGCCAGCAGTCCCAGGGTGCCCCCTGAAGCTTTCTTT. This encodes CASSPRVPPEAFF.

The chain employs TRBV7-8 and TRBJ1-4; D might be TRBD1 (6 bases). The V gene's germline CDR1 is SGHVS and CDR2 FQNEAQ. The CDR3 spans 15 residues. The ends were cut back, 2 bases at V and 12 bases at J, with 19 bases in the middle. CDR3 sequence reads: CASSLSARGRTELFF. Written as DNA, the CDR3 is TGTGCCAGCAGCTTATCGGCCAGGGGCCGAACCGAACTGTTTTTT.

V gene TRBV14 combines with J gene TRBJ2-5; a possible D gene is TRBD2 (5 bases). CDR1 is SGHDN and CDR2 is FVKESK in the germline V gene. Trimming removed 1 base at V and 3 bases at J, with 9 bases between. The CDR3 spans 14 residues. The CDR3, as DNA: TGTGCCAGCAGCCAAGGGCTAGCAGAAGAGACCCAGTACTTC. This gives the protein CASSQGLAEETQYF. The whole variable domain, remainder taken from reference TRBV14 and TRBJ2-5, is EAGVTQFPSHSVIEKGQTVTLRCDPISGHDNLYWYRRVMGKEIKFLLHFVKESKQDESGMPNNRFLAERTGGTYSTLKVQPAELEDSGVYFCASSQGLAEETQYFGPGTRLLVL.